The next 5 T cell receptor beta chains were all read from a single sample in a study of control samples from healthy donors and cancer patients. Generated by immunoSEQ multiplex PCR, the TCRdb table keeps only in-frame clones and is missing some. The data show approximately 90,000 clones, with around nine tenths seen just once and roughly 20% held by the top ten. The material sequenced was blood. Every receptor here comes from a man between 25 and 39 years old in good health.

V is TRBV9 and J is TRBJ1-2; the D gene is possibly TRBD1 (6 bases). The V end lost 3 bases, the J end lost 4 bases, and 13 bases lay between the germline ends. The CDR3 consists of 14 residues. The V gene's germline CDR1 is SGDLS and CDR2 YYNGEE. The CDR3 DNA is TGTGCCAGCAGCGCGCAGGCAGGGGTCTATGGCTACACCTTC. It yields the protein CASSAQAGVYGYTF.

The V and J genes are TRBV7-2 and TRBJ2-1; no clear D gene. V shed 4 bases and J shed 9 bases, with 10 bases lying between them. This CDR3 has 12 residues. Per germline, CDR1 SGHTA and CDR2 FQGNSA. CDR3 sequence reads: CASSSNWGEQFF. For the CDR3, the DNA is TGTGCCAGCAGCTCAAATTGGGGTGAGCAGTTCTTC.

The V call is TRBV7-2, the J call TRBJ1-3; D ambiguous. Trimming removed 2 bases from V and 3 bases from J, with 2 bases in between. Germline V lookup: CDR1 SGHTA, CDR2 FQGNSA. There are 12 residues in the CDR3. The CDR3 here is CASSLFGNTIYF. In DNA form, the CDR3 reads TGTGCCAGCAGCTTATTTGGAAACACCATATATTTT. The entire variable domain, with the rest obtained from reference TRBV7-2 and TRBJ1-3, is as follows: GAGVSQSPSNKVTEKGKDVELRCDPISGHTALYWYRQSLGQGLEFLIYFQGNSAPDKSGLPSDRFSAERTGGSVSTLTIQRTQQEDSAVYLCASSLFGNTIYFGEGSWLTVV.

The V gene is TRBV28, the J gene TRBJ2-7; D is unresolved. Germline V gene lookup returns CDR1 MDHEN and CDR2 SYDVKM. V lost 6 bases to trimming and J lost 0 bases, with 15 bases between them. The CDR3 covers 15 residues. The CDR3 bases are TGTGCCAGCAGCCGACCCCGGACGAGCTCCTACGAGCAGTACTTC. It is translated as CASSRPRTSSYEQYF.

V usage is TRBV30 and J usage is TRBJ2-5; no clear D gene. In germline, CDR1 is GTSNPN, CDR2 SVGIG (reference sequence). With 3 bases removed from V and 4 bases from J, the gap between germline ends came to 6 bases. This CDR3 is built from 11 residues. Here the CDR3 DNA reads TGTGCCTGGAGCCTGGTAGAGACCCAGTACTTC. Its protein product is CAWSLVETQYF. Full variable domain (outside the CDR3, taken from reference TRBV30 and TRBJ2-5): SQTIHQWPATLVQPVGSPLSLECTVEGTSNPNLYWYRQAAGRGLQLLFYSVGIGQISSEVPQNLSASRPQDRQFILSSKKLLLSDSGFYLCAWSLVETQYFGPGTRLLVL.